Each of the 6 T cell receptor beta chains below was sequenced from the same sample in a study of T cell repertoires in cytomegalovirus infection (dated by TCRdb to between 2018 and 2021). No cognate antigen is known for these TCRs. TCRdb shows the sequencer as Illumina HiSeq 1500. The public reads were run again by TCRdb, first through fastp at Q25 and then through MiXCR, and only productive beta chains were kept. Rows matching on CDR3 protein sequence are summarized as one entry with the most common DNA and genes. The sample records 340,000 or so distinct CDR3 sequences, around 25% of which are singletons. The leading ten clones occupy approximately 12% of the sample. The meaning of the sample's treatment or condition label: in vitro stimulation with specific CMV peptide epitopes to enrich CMV-specific T cells. The source material was cultured PBMCs, sampled from culture after CMV antigen stimulation. The receptors come from a human donor in good health (CMV status not recorded). Some clones in this sample may be carry-over from other donors' samples.

The rearrangement uses TRBV7-9 and TRBJ2-7, with 10 bases fitting TRBD1. Germline V gene lookup returns CDR1 SEHNR and CDR2 FQNEAQ (reference sequence). This CDR3 region has 14 residues. The trim removed 5 bases at V and 6 bases at J, leaving 7 bases unmatched. CDR3 region: CASSAPGQGSEQYF. CDR3 in DNA: TGTGCCAGCAGCGCCCCGGGACAGGGGAGCGAGCAGTACTTC.

V gene TRBV20-1 combines with J gene TRBJ2-3; the D is unclear. Germline V gene data show CDR1 as DFQATT and CDR2 as SNEGSKA (reference sequence). Trimming pared 0 bases from V and 0 bases from J, leaving 10 bases between. The CDR3 sequence is 15 residues long. The CDR3 sequence is CSARDPMTSTDTQYF. CDR3 in DNA: TGCAGTGCTAGAGATCCGATGACTAGCACAGATACGCAGTATTTT.

This clonotype was detected only a few times. This chain links TRBV7-9 with TRBJ1-2; a possible D gene is TRBD1 (5 bases). The CDR3 spans 16 residues. V lost 5 bases to trimming and J lost 4 bases, with 20 bases between them. Germline CDR1 and CDR2: SEHNR and FQNEAQ (reference sequence). Here the CDR3 reads CASSPDGARQGYGYTF. CDR3 bases: TGTGCCAGCAGCCCCGATGGGGCCAGGCAAGGCTATGGCTACACCTTC.

This clonotype was detected a few times. The rearrangement uses TRBV6-6 and TRBJ1-1; 8 nucleotides match TRBD1. CDR3 length equals 16 residues. The trim removed 4 bases at V and 2 bases at J, leaving 9 bases unmatched. The germline V gene has CDR1 MNHNY and CDR2 SVGAGI (reference sequence). CDR3: CASSSLAGTGNTEAFF. In DNA, the CDR3 is TGTGCCAGCAGTTCCTTGGCCGGGACAGGAAACACTGAAGCTTTCTTT.

The chain has TRBV6-5 and TRBJ1-4, with D perhaps matching TRBD1 (5 bases). The CDR3 contains 14 residues. Germline V lookup: CDR1 MNHEY, CDR2 SVGAGI. The germline V and J ends were trimmed by 4 bases and 5 bases, with 11 bases remaining between them. DNA of the CDR3: TGTGCCAGCAGTTTCGACAGATTGAATGAAAAACTGTTTTTT. As protein: CASSFDRLNEKLFF.

J is TRBJ1-2 and V is TRBV29-1, with unresolved D. Trimming left V 4 bases short and J 2 bases short, with 11 bases between. The CDR3 spans 13 residues. The germline V gene has CDR1 SQVTM and CDR2 ANQGSEA. In DNA form, the CDR3 reads TGCAGCGTTGTAGGGTACGGAAACTATGGCTACACCTTC. Its protein product is CSVVGYGNYGYTF.